The T cell receptor (beta chain) under discussion was sequenced for a study of molecular identifiers for immune sequencing clone quantification. Bulk TCR libraries used previously described methods and listed TCR primers. MiXCR, run by TCRdb on the PCR reads, gives a single entry per CDR3 protein. The sample yields roughly 65,000 distinct CDR3 sequences, roughly 17% seen once. Looked up from germline, CDR1 is MGHRA and CDR2 is YSYEKL. This CDR3 is 16 amino acids long. The J segment lost 2 bases and the V segment lost 3 bases, leaving 9 bases of the junction unmatched. This clonotype was observed at least ten times.

The V and J genes are TRBV4-1 and TRBJ2-7; 8 nucleotides line up with TRBD1. The receptor comes from a human donor in good health. Some libraries in this study had Jurkat cell RNA spiked in. What was sequenced was naive CD8+ T cells from blood, with Jurkat cell RNA spiked in. The subset denotes: FACS-sorted CD8+CD4-CCR7+CD45RA+ naive T cells. The CDR3 loop reads CASSQGRQGIPYEQYF. The CDR3 bases are TGCGCCAGCAGCCAGGGACGACAGGGGATCCCCTACGAGCAGTACTTC.